This T cell receptor beta chain was identified in a study of blood T cell repertoires in COVID-19. Study as a whole: The analysed material was cDNA or gDNA that came from T cells, B-cell-depleted T cells, or PBMCs.

Germline CDR1 MNHEY, CDR2 SMNVEV (reference sequence). The CDR3 contains 15 residues. V was trimmed by 3 bases and J by 4 bases, leaving 13 bases between them. In the original processing: Estimation of nucleated cell counts was performed using reference gene primer amplification. TCRdb's copy holds only in-frame clones and misses some; the assay was immunoSEQ multiplex PCR. Clone size and the V and J calls come from that table; the DNA yielded D and trimming. The sample has about 190,000 clones, roughly 84% seen once. The clonotype originates from a human donor in a cohort sampled during active COVID-19. The chain joins TRBV27 to TRBJ2-1; D ambiguous. The material sequenced was peripheral blood. CDR3 sequence reads: CASSFLGPAYNEQFF. In DNA form, the CDR3 reads TGTGCCAGCAGTTTTCTCGGTCCAGCGTACAATGAGCAGTTCTTC.